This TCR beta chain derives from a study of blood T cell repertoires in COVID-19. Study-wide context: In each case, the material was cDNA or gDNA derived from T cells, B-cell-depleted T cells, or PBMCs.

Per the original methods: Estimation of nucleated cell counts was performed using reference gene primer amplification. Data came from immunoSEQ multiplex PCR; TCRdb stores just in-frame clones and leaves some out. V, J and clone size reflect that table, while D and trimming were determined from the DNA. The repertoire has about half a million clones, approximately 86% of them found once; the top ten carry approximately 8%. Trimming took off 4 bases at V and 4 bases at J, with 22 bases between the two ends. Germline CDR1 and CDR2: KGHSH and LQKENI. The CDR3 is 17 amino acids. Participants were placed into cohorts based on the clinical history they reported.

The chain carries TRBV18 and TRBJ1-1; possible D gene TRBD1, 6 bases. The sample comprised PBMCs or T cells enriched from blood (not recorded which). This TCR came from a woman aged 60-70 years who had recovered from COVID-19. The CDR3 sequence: CASSHSAVGGKGTEAFF. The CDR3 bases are TGTGCCAGCTCACACTCCGCCGTAGGGGGTAAGGGCACTGAAGCTTTCTTT.